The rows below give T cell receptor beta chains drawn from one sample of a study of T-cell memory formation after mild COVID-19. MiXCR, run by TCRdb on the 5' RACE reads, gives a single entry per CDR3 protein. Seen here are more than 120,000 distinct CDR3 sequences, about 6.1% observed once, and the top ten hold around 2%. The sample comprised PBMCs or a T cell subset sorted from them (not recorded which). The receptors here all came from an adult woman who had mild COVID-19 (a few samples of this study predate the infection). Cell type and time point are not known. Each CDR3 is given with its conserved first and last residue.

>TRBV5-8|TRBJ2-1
CASSSSGQGVGLGNEQFF
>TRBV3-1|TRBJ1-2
CASSLTGSKDGYTF
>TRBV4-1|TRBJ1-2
CASSRGTGDLNYGYTF
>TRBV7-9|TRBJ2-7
CASSSIRTSGKVFEQYF
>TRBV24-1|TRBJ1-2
CATRPAICYGYTF
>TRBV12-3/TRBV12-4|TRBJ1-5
CASSLEQYSNQPQHF
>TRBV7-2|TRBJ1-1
CASTWTGTLSGEAFF
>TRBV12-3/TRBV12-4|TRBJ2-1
CVIGALDYNEQFF
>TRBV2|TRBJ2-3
CASTLGGLAGGKGSTDTQYF
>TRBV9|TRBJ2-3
CASSRWGDTQYF
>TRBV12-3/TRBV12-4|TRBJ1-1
CASRVARVYTEAFF
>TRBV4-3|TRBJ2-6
CASSQDPGTGANVLTF
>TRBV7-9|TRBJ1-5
CASSLGSTNQPQHF
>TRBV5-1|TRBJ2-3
CASSLEGFSTDTQYF